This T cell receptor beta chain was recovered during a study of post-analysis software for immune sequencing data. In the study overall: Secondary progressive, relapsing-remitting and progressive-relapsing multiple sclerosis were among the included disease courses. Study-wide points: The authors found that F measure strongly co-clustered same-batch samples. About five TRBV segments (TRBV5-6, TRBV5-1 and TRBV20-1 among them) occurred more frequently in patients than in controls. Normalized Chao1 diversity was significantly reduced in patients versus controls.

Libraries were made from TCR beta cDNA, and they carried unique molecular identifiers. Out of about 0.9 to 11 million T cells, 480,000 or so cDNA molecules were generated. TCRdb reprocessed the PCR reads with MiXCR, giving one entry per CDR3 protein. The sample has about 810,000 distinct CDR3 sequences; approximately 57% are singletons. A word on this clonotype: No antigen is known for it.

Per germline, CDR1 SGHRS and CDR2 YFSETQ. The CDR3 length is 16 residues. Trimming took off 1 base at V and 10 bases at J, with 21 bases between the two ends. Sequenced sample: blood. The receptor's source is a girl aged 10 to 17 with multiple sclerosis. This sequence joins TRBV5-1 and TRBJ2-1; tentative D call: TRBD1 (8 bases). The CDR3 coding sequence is TGCGCCAGCAGCTTGCTCTGGACAGGGATACTAGCGGAGCAGTTCTTC. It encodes CASSLLWTGILAEQFF.